The source of this T cell receptor beta chain is a study of vaccination effects on CD4 cells after COVID-19. Notes on the study in general: Clones from infection and from vaccination both contracted markedly late after vaccination.

Note on this clone: The antigen is undetermined.

The CDR3 runs to 13 residues. V was cut by 3 bases and J by 4 bases, with 9 bases left in between. Germline V gives CDR1 MNHEY, CDR2 SMNVEV (reference sequence). Expansion with viral peptide pools was applied to antigen-specific CD4+ T cells by the ViraFEST assay prior to sequencing. An approximately ten-day culture period preceded the isolation of CD4+ T cells. Each person got two doses of an mRNA SARS-CoV-2 vaccine, BNT162b2 or mRNA-1273. A density of more than 1.5 million PBMC per well was used; these cells were cultured with 9.5 to 10 IU/ml IL-2 and around 9.6 ug/ml peptides. Profiled with immunoSEQ multiplex PCR; TCRdb holds only in-frame clones, not every one. This repertoire shows 25,000 or so clones, about 73% found once; its top ten account for roughly 8%.

The sample in question was CD4+ T cells from PBMCs cultured with SARS-CoV-2 spike peptides, obtained after COVID-19 vaccination. V gene TRBV27 combines with J gene TRBJ1-1; D is perhaps TRBD1 (5 bases). This TCR came from a human donor who received a COVID-19 vaccine. The CDR3 reads CASSFGGPTEAFF. The DNA of the CDR3 is TGTGCCAGCAGTTTTGGGGGACCCACTGAAGCTTTCTTT.